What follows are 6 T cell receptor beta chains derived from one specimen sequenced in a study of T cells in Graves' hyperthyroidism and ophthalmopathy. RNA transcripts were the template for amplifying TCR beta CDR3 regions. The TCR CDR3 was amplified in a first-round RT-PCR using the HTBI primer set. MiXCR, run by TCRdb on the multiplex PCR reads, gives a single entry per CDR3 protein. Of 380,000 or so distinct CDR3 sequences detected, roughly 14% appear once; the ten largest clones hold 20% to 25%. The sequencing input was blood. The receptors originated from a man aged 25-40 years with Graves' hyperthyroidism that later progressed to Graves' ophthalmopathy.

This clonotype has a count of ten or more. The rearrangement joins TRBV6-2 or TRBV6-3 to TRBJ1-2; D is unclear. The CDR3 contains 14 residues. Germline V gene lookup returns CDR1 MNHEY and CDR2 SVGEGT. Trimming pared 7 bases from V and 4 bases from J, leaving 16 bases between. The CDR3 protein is CASTKGGSFYGYTF. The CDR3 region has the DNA TGTGCCAGCACCAAAGGTGGCAGTTTCTATGGCTACACCTTC.

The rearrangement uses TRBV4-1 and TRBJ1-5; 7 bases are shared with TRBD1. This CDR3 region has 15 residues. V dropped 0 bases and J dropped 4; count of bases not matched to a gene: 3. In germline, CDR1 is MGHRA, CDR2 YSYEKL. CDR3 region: CASSQDKTGNQPQHF. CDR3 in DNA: TGCGCCAGCAGCCAAGATAAGACAGGGAATCAGCCCCAGCATTTT.

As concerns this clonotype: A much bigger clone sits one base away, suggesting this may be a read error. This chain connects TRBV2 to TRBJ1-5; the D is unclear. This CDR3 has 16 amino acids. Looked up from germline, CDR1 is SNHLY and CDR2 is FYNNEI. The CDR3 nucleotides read TGTGCCGGCAGTGAAACGGGTATAACGGGCAATCAGCCCCAGCATTTT. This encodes CAGSETGITGNQPQHF. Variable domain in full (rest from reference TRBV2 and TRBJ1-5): EPEVTQTPSHQVTQMGQEVILRCVPISNHLYFYWYRQILGQKVEFLVSFYNNEISEKSEIFDDQFSVERPDGSNFTLKIRSTKLEDSAMYFCAGSETGITGNQPQHFGDGTRLSIL.

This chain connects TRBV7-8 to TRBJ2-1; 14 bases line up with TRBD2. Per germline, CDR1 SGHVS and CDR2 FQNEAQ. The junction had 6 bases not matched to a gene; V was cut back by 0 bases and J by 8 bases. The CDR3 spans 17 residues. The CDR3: CASSLAGLAGGHDEQFF. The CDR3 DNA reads TGTGCCAGCAGCTTAGCCGGACTAGCGGGGGGCCACGATGAGCAGTTCTTC.

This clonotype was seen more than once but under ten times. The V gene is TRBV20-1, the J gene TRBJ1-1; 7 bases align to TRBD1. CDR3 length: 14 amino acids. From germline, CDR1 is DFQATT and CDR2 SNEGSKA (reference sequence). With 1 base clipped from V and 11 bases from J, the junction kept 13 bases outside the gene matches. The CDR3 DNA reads TGCAGTGCTAGAGCTGCTCCGGGACAGCCAGCGGCTTTCTTT. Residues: CSARAAPGQPAAFF.

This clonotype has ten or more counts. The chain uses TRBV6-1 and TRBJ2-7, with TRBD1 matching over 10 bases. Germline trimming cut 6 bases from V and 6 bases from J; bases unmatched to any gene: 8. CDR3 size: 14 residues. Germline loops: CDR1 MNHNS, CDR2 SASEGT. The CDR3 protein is CASSPGTGAVEQYF. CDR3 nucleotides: TGTGCCAGCAGCCCCGGGACAGGGGCGGTCGAGCAGTACTTC.